The clone carrying this T cell receptor (beta chain) was detected ten times or more. Its target is not known. These data belong to a study of T cells in Graves' hyperthyroidism and ophthalmopathy. Whole-study context: It was at initial diagnosis, before any treatment, that peripheral blood was collected. Overall study findings and caveats: From stable hyperthyroidism, ophthalmopathy was set apart by a 13 V-J model. With a median lead of roughly 6.8 months before onset, the model predicted ophthalmopathy. Clonotypes that were expanded in thyroid above 0.001 mostly appeared in blood too.

The V gene's germline CDR1 is LNHDA and CDR2 SQIVND (reference sequence). J was trimmed by 8 bases and V by 10 bases; bases with no gene match: 14. The CDR3 loop spans 15 amino acids. There were TCR beta CDR3 regions amplified from RNA transcripts. Initially, a first-round RT-PCR of the TCR CDR3 employed the HTBI primer set. From the multiplex PCR reads, TCRdb called clonotypes with MiXCR, one entry per CDR3 protein. The sample contains some 180,000 distinct CDR3 sequences, around 17% of which appear only once. The sample was blood. The genes are TRBV19 and TRBJ2-1; 10 nucleotides align to TRBD2. This TCR derives from a woman aged 45-59 years with Graves' hyperthyroidism. The CDR3 DNA sequence: TGTGCCACCACTGGGGCTAGCGGGAGTATCCATGAGCAGTTCTTC. Translated, it gives CATTGASGSIHEQFF.